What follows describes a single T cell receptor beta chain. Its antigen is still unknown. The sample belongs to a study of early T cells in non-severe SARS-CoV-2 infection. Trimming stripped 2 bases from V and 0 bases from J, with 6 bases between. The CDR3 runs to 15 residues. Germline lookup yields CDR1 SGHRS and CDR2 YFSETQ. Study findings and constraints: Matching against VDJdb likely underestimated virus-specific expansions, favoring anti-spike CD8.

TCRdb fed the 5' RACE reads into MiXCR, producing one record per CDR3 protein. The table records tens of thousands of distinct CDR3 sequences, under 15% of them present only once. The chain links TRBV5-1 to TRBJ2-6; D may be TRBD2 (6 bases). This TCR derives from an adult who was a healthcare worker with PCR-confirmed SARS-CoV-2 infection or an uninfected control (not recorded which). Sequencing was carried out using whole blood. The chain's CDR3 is CASSFGGSGANVLTF. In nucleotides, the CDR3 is TGCGCCAGCAGCTTCGGGGGCTCTGGGGCCAACGTCCTGACTTTC.